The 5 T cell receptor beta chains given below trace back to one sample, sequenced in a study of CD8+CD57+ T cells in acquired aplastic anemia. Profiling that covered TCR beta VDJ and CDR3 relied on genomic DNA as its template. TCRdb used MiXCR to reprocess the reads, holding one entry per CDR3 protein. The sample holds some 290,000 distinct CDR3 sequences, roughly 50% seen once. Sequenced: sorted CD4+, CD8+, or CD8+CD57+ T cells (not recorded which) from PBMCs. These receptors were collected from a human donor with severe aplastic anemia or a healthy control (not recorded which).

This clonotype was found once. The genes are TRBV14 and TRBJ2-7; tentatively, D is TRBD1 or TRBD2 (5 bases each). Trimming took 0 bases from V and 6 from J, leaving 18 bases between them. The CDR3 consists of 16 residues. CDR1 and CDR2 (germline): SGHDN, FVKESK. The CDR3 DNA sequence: TGTGCCAGCAGCCAAGAATGGACACTCCTCGGGGCCGAGCAGTACTTC. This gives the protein CASSQEWTLLGAEQYF.

The CDR3 loop reads CASRQTGSGNTIYF. The DNA for the CDR3 is TGCGCCAGCAGACAAACAGGCTCTGGAAACACCATATATTTT. This sequence joins TRBV10-2 and TRBJ1-3; D possibly corresponds to TRBD1 (5 bases). Germline V gene sequence: CDR1 WSHSY, CDR2 SAAADI. The CDR3 spans 14 residues. Between the trimmed V and J ends, which lost 6 bases and 0 bases, there was a span of 9 bases.

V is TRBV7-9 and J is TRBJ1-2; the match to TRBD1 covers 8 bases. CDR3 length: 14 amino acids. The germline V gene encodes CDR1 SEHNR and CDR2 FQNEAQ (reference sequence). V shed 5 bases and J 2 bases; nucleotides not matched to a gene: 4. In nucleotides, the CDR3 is TGTGCCAGCAGCCCCCGGACAGGGAACTATGGCTACACCTTC. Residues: CASSPRTGNYGYTF.

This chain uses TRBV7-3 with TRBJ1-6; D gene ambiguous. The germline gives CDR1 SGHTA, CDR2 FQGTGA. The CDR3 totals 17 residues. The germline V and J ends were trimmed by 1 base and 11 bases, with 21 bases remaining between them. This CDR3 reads CASSLRDVGWRLAPLHF. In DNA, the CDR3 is TGTGCCAGCAGCTTAAGGGATGTGGGGTGGCGACTGGCACCCCTCCACTTT.

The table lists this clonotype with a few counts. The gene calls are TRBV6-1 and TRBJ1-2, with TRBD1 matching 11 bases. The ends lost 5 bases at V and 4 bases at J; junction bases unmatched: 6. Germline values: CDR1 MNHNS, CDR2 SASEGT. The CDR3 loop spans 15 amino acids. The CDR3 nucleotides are TGTGCCAGCAGTATCCGGGGACAGGGGGGCTATGGCTACACCTTC. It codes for CASSIRGQGGYGYTF.